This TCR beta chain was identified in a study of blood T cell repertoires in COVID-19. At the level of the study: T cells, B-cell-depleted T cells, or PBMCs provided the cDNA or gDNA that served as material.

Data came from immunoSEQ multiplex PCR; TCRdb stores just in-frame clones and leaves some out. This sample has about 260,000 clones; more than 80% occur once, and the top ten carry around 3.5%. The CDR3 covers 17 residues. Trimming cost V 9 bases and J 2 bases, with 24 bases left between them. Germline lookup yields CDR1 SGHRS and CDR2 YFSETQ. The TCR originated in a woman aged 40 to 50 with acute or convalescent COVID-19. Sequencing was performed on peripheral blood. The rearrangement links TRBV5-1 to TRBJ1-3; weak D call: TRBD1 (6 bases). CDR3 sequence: CAIPTEDGGAAGNTIYF. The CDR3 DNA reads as TGCGCCATACCTACTGAGGACGGGGGGGCGGCTGGAAACACCATATATTTT.